This record covers a single T cell receptor beta chain. In the original workflow: Amplification with reference gene primers provided the estimates of nucleated cell counts. Sequenced by immunoSEQ multiplex PCR; TCRdb stores in-frame clones only, minus some. The D gene and trimming were derived from the DNA, and the V and J assignments and clone size from that table. Counted here are 95,000 to 100,000 clones, 70% to 85% occurring once; the ten biggest clones make up nearly 25%. This record comes from a study of blood T cell repertoires in COVID-19. Across the study: Researchers got acute and convalescent COVID-19 samples from the United States, Italy and Spain. Sources were T cells, B-cell-depleted T cells, or PBMCs; the material itself was cDNA or gDNA.

The V gene lost 4 bases and the J gene lost 0 bases, with 10 bases spanning the gap. Germline-derived CDR1 and CDR2 are SGHRS and YFSETQ. The CDR3 is 15 residues long. The origin of this receptor is a human donor in a cohort sampled during active COVID-19. Material for sequencing was peripheral blood. This chain joins TRBV5-1 and TRBJ2-2; no definite D call. The CDR3 spells CASSQRDTNTGELFF. CDR3 nucleotides: TGCGCCAGCAGCCAACGAGACACGAACACCGGGGAGCTGTTTTTT. The full variable domain, in which reference TRBV5-1 and TRBJ2-2 provide the parts outside the CDR3, is KAGVTQTPRYLIKTRGQQVTLSCSPISGHRSVSWYQQTPGQGLQFLFEYFSETQRNKGNFPGRFSGRQFSNSRSEMNVSTLELGDSALYLCASSQRDTNTGELFFGEGSRLTVL.